This T cell receptor beta chain appears in the sequencing data of a study of T cell responses to AZD1222 COVID-19 vaccine. Study-wide points: Among the donors, most were white British and more were female, and clonal diversity was possibly underestimated. Unmutated variant regions are reportedly the target of nearly half of TCRs that are spike-specific.

V shed 1 base and J shed 4 bases, with 17 bases lying between them. The CDR3 covers 17 residues. Germline V CDR1 and CDR2: SGHVS, FQNEAQ. Turning to this clone: Its cognate antigen is unknown.

TCRdb's table, derived via immunoSEQ multiplex PCR, lists solely in-frame clones and lacks some. Here the sample spans 130,000 or so clones, 86% being singletons. Sequencing used peripheral blood, obtained on day 0 of AZD1222 vaccination. V usage is TRBV7-8 and J usage is TRBJ2-1, with D unresolved. The TCR originated in an adult in good health. The CDR3 sequence is CASSLGYLSARYNEQFF. CDR3 nucleotide sequence: TGTGCCAGCAGCTTAGGTTATCTGTCTGCCCGGTACAATGAGCAGTTCTTC.